This T cell receptor beta chain was captured in a study of T-cell reconstitution after alpha-beta-depleted transplantation in children. The CDR3 has 17 residues. CDR1 KGHSH and CDR2 LQKENI come from the germline V gene. The germline V and J ends were trimmed by 4 bases and 2 bases, with 17 bases remaining between them. The TCRbeta library incorporated unique molecular identifiers. TCRdb re-called the PCR reads through MiXCR, storing one row per CDR3 protein. The table shows more than 85,000 distinct CDR3 sequences, with 4.5% to 7.5% occurring only once. This clonotype was seen only a few times. The chain links TRBV18 to TRBJ2-2; tentatively, D is TRBD1 (6 bases). The TCR sequence derives from a female patient aged 2-15 years who had a stem cell transplant for Fanconi anemia, so the T cells may come from the graft donor. The specimen comprised PBMCs, mostly from graft donor cells, sampled 60 days after TCRalphabeta/CD19-depleted stem cell transplant. The CDR3 nucleotides read TGTGCCAGCTCACGACAGACGGACAGAGAAAACACCGGGGAGCTGTTTTTT. Protein sequence: CASSRQTDRENTGELFF.